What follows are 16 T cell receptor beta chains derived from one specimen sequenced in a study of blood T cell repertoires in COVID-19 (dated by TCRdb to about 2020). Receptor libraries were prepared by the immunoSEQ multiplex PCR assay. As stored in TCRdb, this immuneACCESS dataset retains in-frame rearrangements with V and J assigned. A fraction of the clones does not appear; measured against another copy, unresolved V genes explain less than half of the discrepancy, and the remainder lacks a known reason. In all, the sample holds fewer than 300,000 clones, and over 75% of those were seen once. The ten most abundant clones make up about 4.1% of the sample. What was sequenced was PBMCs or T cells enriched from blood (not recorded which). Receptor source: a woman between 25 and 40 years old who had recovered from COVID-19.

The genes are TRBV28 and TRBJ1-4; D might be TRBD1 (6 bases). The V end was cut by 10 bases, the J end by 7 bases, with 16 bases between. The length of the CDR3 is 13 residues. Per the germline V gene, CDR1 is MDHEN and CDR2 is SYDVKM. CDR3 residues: CAISGVIGEKLFF. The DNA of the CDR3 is TGTGCCATTTCAGGGGTTATAGGTGAAAAACTGTTTTTT.

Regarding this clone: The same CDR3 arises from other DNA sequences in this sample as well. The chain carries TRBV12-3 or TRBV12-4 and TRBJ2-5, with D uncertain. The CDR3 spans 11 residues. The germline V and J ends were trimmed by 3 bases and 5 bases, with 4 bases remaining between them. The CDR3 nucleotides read TGTGCCAGCAGTTTTGGCGAGACCCAGTACTTC. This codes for CASSFGETQYF.

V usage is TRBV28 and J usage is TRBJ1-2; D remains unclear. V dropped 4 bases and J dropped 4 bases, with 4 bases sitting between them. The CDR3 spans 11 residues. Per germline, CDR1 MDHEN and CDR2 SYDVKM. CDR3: CASSSSYGYTF. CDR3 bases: TGTGCCAGCAGTTCCTCCTATGGCTACACCTTC.

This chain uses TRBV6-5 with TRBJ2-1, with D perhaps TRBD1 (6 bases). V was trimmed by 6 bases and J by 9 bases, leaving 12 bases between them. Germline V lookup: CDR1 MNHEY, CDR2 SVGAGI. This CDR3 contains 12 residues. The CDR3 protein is CASRKQGAEQFF. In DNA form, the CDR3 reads TGTGCCAGCAGGAAACAGGGAGCTGAGCAGTTCTTC.

The CDR3 protein is CASRLGGADEQYF. CDR3 nucleotides: TGTGCCAGCAGGCTTGGGGGGGCCGACGAGCAGTACTTC. This rearrangement joins TRBV12-3 or TRBV12-4 to TRBJ2-7; possible D gene TRBD2, 7 bases. V gave up 6 bases and J gave up 5 bases, with 14 bases separating them. This CDR3 contains 13 residues.

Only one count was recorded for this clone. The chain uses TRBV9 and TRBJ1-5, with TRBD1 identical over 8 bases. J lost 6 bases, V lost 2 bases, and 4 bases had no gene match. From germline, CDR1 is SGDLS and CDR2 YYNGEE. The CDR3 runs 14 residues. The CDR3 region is CASSVGQGFQPQHF. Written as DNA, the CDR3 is TGTGCCAGCAGCGTCGGACAGGGTTTTCAGCCCCAGCATTTT. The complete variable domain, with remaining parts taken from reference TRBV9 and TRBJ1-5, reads DSGVTQTPKHLITATGQRVTLRCSPRSGDLSVYWYQQSLDQGLQFLIQYYNGEERAKGNILERFSAQQFPDLHSELNLSSLELGDSALYFCASSVGQGFQPQHFGDGTRLSIL.

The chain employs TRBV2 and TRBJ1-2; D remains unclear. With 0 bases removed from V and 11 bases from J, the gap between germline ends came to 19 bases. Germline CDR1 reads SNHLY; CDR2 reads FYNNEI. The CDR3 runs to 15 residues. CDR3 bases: TGTGCCAGCAGTGAAGCTACAGTTTCCACCGATAGATACACCTTC. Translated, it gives CASSEATVSTDRYTF.

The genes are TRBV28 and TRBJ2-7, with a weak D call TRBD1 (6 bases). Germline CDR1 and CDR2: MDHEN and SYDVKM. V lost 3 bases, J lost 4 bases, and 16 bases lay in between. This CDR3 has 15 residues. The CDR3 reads CASSFWGRREYEQYF. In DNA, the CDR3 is TGTGCCAGCAGTTTTTGGGGGCGCAGGGAATACGAGCAGTACTTC.

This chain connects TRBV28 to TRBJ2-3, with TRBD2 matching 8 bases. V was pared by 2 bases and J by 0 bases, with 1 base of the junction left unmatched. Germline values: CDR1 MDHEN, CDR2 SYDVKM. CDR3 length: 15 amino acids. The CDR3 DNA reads TGTGCCAGCAGTTTAGCGGGGGGCAGCACAGATACGCAGTATTTT. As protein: CASSLAGGSTDTQYF.

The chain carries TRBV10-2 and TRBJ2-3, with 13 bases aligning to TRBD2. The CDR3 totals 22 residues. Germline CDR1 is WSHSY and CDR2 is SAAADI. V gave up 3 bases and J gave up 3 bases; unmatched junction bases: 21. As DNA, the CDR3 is TGCGCCAGCAGTGATCGGGCCACGCCACTAGCGGGGGGGCGTGTCGGGACAGATACGCAGTATTTT. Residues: CASSDRATPLAGGRVGTDTQYF.

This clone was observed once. In DNA, the CDR3 is TGTGCCAGCAGTTACGATACAGTCCCCGCGGGGGGGTACACCTTC. Translated: CASSYDTVPAGGYTF. The chain is built from TRBV6-5 and TRBJ1-2, with D possibly TRBD1 on 5 matching bases. Germline V gene lookup returns CDR1 MNHEY and CDR2 SVGAGI. Deletions cut 2 bases from V and 11 bases from J, with 21 bases between. The CDR3 is 15 residues long.

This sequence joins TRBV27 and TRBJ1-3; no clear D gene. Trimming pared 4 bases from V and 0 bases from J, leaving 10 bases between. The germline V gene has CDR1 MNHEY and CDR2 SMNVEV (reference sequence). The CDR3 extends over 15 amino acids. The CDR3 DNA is TGTGCCAGCAGTTCCGGAGACCGCTCTGGAAACACCATATATTTT. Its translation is CASSSGDRSGNTIYF.

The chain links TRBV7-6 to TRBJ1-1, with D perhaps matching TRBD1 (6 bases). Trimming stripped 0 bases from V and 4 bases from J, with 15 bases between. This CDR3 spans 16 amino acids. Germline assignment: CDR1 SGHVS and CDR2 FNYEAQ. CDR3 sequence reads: CASSLAYRGTGTEAFF. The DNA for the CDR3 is TGTGCCAGCAGCTTAGCGTATAGGGGGACGGGCACTGAAGCTTTCTTT.

The CDR3 region is CASSFATGVQETQYF. CDR3 nucleotide sequence: TGCGCCAGCAGCTTCGCGACAGGAGTTCAAGAGACCCAGTACTTC. This chain uses TRBV5-1 with TRBJ2-5; D is perhaps TRBD1 (6 bases). The germline CDR1 and CDR2 sequences are SGHRS and YFSETQ. CDR3 length equals 15 residues. Between the trimmed V and J ends, which lost 2 bases and 2 bases, there was a span of 13 bases.

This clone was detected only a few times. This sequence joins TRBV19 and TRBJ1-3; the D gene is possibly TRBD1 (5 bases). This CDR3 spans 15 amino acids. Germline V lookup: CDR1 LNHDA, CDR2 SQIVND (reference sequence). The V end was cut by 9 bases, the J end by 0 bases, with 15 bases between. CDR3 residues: CASRTAGNSGNTIYF. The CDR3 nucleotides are TGTGCCAGCAGGACGGCAGGGAACTCTGGAAACACCATATATTTT. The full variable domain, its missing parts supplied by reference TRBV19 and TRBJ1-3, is DGGITQSPKYLFRKEGQNVTLSCEQNLNHDAMYWYRQDPGQGLRLIYYSQIVNDFQKGDIAEGYSVSREKKESFPLTVTSAQKNPTAFYLCASRTAGNSGNTIYFGEGSWLTVV.

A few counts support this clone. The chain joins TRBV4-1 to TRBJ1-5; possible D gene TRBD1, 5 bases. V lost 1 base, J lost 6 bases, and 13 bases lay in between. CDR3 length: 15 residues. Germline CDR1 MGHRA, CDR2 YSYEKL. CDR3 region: CASSQVGGLGQPQHF. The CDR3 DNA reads TGCGCCAGCAGCCAAGTGGGGGGACTGGGTCAGCCCCAGCATTTT.